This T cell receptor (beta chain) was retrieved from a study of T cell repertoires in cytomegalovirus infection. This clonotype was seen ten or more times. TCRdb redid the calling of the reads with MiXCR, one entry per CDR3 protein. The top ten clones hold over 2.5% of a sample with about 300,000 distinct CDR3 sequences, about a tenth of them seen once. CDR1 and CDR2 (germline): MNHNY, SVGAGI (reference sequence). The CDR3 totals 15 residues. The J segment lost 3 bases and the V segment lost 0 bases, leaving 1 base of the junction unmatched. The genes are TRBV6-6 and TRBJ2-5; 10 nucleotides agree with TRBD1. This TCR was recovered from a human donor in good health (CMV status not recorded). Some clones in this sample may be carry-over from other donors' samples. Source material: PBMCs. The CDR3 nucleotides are TGTGCCAGCAGTTACTCCGGGACAGGGGAAGAGACCCAGTACTTC. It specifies CASSYSGTGEETQYF.